The 15 T cell receptor beta chains reported below all come from one sample, sequenced in a study of blood T cell repertoires in COVID-19. The method was immunoSEQ multiplex PCR; TCRdb's version includes in-frame clones alone and lacks a portion of them. The sample includes under 75,000 clones, about four fifths seen only once; the top ten take around 5.9%. The sequencing sample was made of peripheral blood. The receptor source for this set is a woman aged 60-75 years with acute or convalescent COVID-19.

J is TRBJ2-1 and V is TRBV7-3, with 7 bases that match TRBD2. The CDR3 consists of 15 residues. Germline V CDR1 and CDR2: SGHTA, FQGTGA. After removal of 5 bases from V and 8 bases from J, the junction contained 12 bases not matched to a gene. The CDR3 here is CASSPGTTRRDEQFF. As DNA, the CDR3 is TGTGCCAGCAGCCCCGGGACTACCAGGAGGGATGAGCAGTTCTTC.

V and J are TRBV5-5 and TRBJ2-3; TRBD1 matches at 7 bases. V shed 6 bases and J 5 bases; nucleotides not matched to a gene: 6. This CDR3 comprises 13 residues. CDR1 is SGHKS, CDR2 YYEKEE, per germline (reference sequence). The CDR3 DNA reads as TGTGCCAGCAACAAACAGGGGAAAGATACGCAGTATTTT. This encodes CASNKQGKDTQYF.

The CDR3 protein is CASSYSTPSQILYF. The CDR3 DNA reads TGTGCCAGCAGTTACTCGACACCCTCTCAAATCCTGTATTTT. The rearrangement joins TRBV6-5 to TRBJ2-3; no definite D call. The CDR3 has 14 amino acids. V was shortened by 0 bases and J by 14 bases, with 18 bases between the two germline ends. Germline V gene data show CDR1 as MNHEY and CDR2 as SVGAGI.

This clone has more than one count but fewer than ten. The chain carries TRBV13 and TRBJ2-7; 13 bases line up with TRBD2. The CDR3 totals 16 residues. CDR1 is PRHDT and CDR2 is FYEKMQ in the germline V gene (reference sequence). The J segment lost 0 bases and the V segment lost 4 bases, leaving 3 bases of the junction unmatched. The CDR3 DNA reads TGTGCCAGCAGCTGGACTAGCGGGGGAGGCTCCTACGAGCAGTACTTC. Translating it yields CASSWTSGGGSYEQYF.

This chain joins TRBV10-3 and TRBJ2-2; 9 bases map to TRBD1. The CDR3 runs 16 residues. Germline CDR1 reads ENHRY; CDR2 reads SYGVKD. V was pared by 6 bases and J by 2 bases, with 7 bases of the junction left unmatched. The CDR3 bases are TGTGCCATCAGCACCGGGACAGGGATAAACACCGGGGAGCTGTTTTTT. Translating gives CAISTGTGINTGELFF.

The chain uses TRBV25-1 and TRBJ1-2; a possible D gene is TRBD1 (6 bases). The CDR3 spans 16 residues. Germline loops: CDR1 MGHDK, CDR2 SYGVNS. V lost 1 base and J 5 bases, leaving 17 bases between the germline ends. The CDR3 nucleotides are TGTGCCAGCAGTGAATCGGGGGGGCTAACCCTATATGGCTACACCTTC. As protein: CASSESGGLTLYGYTF.

This clone was detected many times. The chain uses TRBV28 and TRBJ2-7; D is ambiguous. V was clipped by 3 bases and J by 6 bases, with 21 bases between them. Germline V lookup: CDR1 MDHEN, CDR2 SYDVKM. CDR3 length: 16 residues. CDR3 bases: TGTGCCAGCAGTTTTTCGGAGTCCCCCCTTATCGCCGAGCAGTACTTC. Its protein is CASSFSESPLIAEQYF.

J is TRBJ2-3 and V is TRBV4-3, with no clear D. V dropped 2 bases and J dropped 0 bases, with 12 bases sitting between them. This CDR3 spans 16 amino acids. Germline CDR1 reads LGHNA; CDR2 reads YSLEER. In DNA, the CDR3 is TGCGCCAGCAGCCAACACCCGGAGACTAGCACAGATACGCAGTATTTT. It is translated as CASSQHPETSTDTQYF.

The genes are TRBV7-9 and TRBJ2-3; D gene ambiguous. The CDR3 contains 12 residues. Per the germline V gene, CDR1 is SEHNR and CDR2 is FQNEAQ (reference sequence). V was clipped by 5 bases and J by 0 bases, with 3 bases between them. Here the CDR3 reads CASSPSTDTQYF. The CDR3 nucleotides read TGTGCCAGCAGCCCTAGCACAGATACGCAGTATTTT.

The V and J genes are TRBV2 and TRBJ1-2; 10 nucleotides agree with TRBD1. CDR3 size: 18 residues. Looked up from germline, CDR1 is SNHLY and CDR2 is FYNNEI. Trimming removed 7 bases from V and 5 bases from J; junction bases left unmatched: 19. CDR3 in DNA: TGTGCCAGCATCGGTGTTACCGGACAGGGGGGCCGAGAGTATGGCTACACCTTC. Amino acid sequence: CASIGVTGQGGREYGYTF.

This clone was seen more than once but under ten times. This sequence joins TRBV5-1 and TRBJ1-2; 7 bases are shared with TRBD1. From germline, CDR1 is SGHRS and CDR2 YFSETQ. After removal of 4 bases from V and 7 bases from J, the junction contained 10 bases not matched to a gene. The CDR3 loop spans 14 amino acids. In nucleotides, the CDR3 is TGCGCCAGCAGCCAGACCGGGACAGAAGCTGGCTACACCTTC. This codes for CASSQTGTEAGYTF.

The chain combines TRBV28 with TRBJ1-5; 9 bases are a match to TRBD1. The germline V gene has CDR1 MDHEN and CDR2 SYDVKM. The CDR3 loop spans 16 amino acids. V shed 5 bases, J shed 7 bases, and the junction held 12 bases outside the gene matches. The CDR3 reads CASSTFGQGRFQPQHF. The CDR3 nucleotides read TGTGCCAGCAGTACCTTCGGACAGGGGCGATTCCAGCCCCAGCATTTT. The whole variable domain, filled in from reference TRBV28 and TRBJ1-5, reads DVKVTQSSRYLVKRTGEKVFLECVQDMDHENMFWYRQDPGLGLRLIYFSYDVKMKEKGDIPEGYSVSREKKERFSLILESASTNQTSMYLCASSTFGQGRFQPQHFGDGTRLSIL.

V is TRBV7-2 and J is TRBJ2-1; no firm D call. V lost 5 bases and J 4 bases, leaving 15 bases between the germline ends. Per the germline V gene, CDR1 is SGHTA and CDR2 is FQGNSA. The length of the CDR3 is 15 residues. CDR3 coding DNA: TGTGCCAGCAGCCTTTCCAGTTCCCCTTACAATGAGCAGTTCTTC. Its protein is CASSLSSSPYNEQFF.

V and J are TRBV5-1 and TRBJ1-1; D might be TRBD1 (6 bases). Germline lookup yields CDR1 SGHRS and CDR2 YFSETQ. The length of the CDR3 is 16 residues. The V and J ends lost 0 bases and 4 bases respectively, with 16 bases between them. CDR3 bases: TGCGCCAGCAGCTTGGTAAGGGGGTGGTCGGGCACTGAAGCTTTCTTT. Amino acid sequence: CASSLVRGWSGTEAFF.

This clone has just a few counts. The rearrangement joins TRBV6-2 or TRBV6-3 to TRBJ1-5; 7 bases are shared with TRBD1. The CDR3 length is 15 residues. The germline V gene has CDR1 MNHEY and CDR2 SVGEGT. Germline trimming cut 2 bases from V and 9 bases from J; bases unmatched to any gene: 10. The CDR3 protein is CASSYRDSGGTPQHF. CDR3 nucleotide sequence: TGTGCCAGCAGTTACCGGGACAGTGGGGGTACGCCCCAGCATTTT.